The clone carrying this TCR beta chain came up a few times. The entry originates in a study of human T cells and chemical hapten exposure. Study-level information: Patch tests put 0.01% DPC on the upper back, read at 6 days.

From the RACE reads, TCRdb called clonotypes with MiXCR, one entry per CDR3 protein. Of some 360,000 distinct CDR3 sequences listed, approximately 5.1% are singletons. Time point specified: pre-sensitization, week 0. The sample's treatment: therapeutic diphenylcyclopropenone sensitization with weekly scalp DPC. The sequencing here drew on whole blood, taken in connection with sensitization to the hapten diphenylcyclopropenone (DPC). The clonotype originates from a woman aged 50 to 65 with alopecia areata. Some clones in this sample may be carry-over from other donors' samples.

CDR3 amino acids: CATSDISTDTQYF. The DNA for the CDR3 is TGTGCCACCAGTGATATCAGCACAGATACGCAGTATTTT. The genes are TRBV24-1 and TRBJ2-3; D unclear. This CDR3 is 13 amino acids long. Germline lookup yields CDR1 KGHDR and CDR2 SFDVKD. Trimming removed 3 bases from V and 0 bases from J, with 3 bases in between.